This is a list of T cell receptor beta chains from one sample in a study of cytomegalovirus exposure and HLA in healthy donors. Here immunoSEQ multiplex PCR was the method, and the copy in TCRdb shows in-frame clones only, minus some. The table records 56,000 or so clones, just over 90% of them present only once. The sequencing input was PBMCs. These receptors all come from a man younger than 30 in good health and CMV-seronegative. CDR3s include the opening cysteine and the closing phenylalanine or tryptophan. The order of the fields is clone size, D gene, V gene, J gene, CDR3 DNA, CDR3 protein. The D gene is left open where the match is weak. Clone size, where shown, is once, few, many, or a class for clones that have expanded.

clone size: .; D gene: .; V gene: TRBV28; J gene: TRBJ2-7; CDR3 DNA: TGTGCCAGCAGGCCTGCGCTTCGAACCTACGAGCAGTACTTC; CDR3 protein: CASRPALRTYEQYF
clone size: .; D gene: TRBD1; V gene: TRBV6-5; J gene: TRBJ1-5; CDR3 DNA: TGTGCCAGCAGTACCGGGACAGGGTCCTATGAGCCCCAGCATTTT; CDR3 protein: CASSTGTGSYEPQHF
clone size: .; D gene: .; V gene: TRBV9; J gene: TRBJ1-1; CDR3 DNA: TGTGCCAGCTCCTTGGGGGGGCAGGCGACTGAAGCTTTCTTT; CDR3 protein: CASSLGGQATEAFF
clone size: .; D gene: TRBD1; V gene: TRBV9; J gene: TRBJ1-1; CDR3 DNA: TGTGCCAGCAGCGCACAGGGGCTCGCCACTGAAGCTTTCTTT; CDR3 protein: CASSAQGLATEAFF
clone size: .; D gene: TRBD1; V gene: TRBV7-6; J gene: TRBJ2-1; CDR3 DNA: TGTGCCAGCAGCTCGAAGACAGGGGGGTCCTACAATGAGCAGTTCTTC; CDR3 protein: CASSSKTGGSYNEQFF
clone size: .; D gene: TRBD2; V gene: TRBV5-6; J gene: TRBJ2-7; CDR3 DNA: TGTGCCAGCAGCCCCCTGCTGGGTAGCGGGACCTACGAGCAGTACTTC; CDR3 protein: CASSPLLGSGTYEQYF
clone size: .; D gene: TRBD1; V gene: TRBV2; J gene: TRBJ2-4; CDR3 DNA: TGTGCCAGCAGACTGGACAGGGGCGGGACCAAAAACATTCAGTACTTC; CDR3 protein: CASRLDRGGTKNIQYF
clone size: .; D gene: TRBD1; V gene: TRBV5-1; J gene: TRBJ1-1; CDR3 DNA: TGCGCCAGCAGCGGGGACAGGGCTGAAGCTTTCTTT; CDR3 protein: CASSGDRAEAFF
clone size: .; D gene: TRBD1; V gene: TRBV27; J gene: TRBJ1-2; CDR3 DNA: TGTGCCAGCAGTCGGGGGGACAGGGGTTATGGCTACACCTTC; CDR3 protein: CASSRGDRGYGYTF
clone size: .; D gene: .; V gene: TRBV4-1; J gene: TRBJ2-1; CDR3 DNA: TGCGCCAGCAGCCAAGCGCCCACAGGGTTCTCCTTCTTC; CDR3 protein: CASSQAPTGFSFF
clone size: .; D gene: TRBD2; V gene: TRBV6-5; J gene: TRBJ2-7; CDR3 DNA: TGTGCCAGCAGCTTTCGACTAGCGGGAGGCTACGAGCAGTACTTC; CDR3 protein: CASSFRLAGGYEQYF
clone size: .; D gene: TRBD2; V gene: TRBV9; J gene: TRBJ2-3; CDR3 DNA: TGTGCCAGCAACCCAAACGGGGGGTTTGCAGATACGCAGTATTTT; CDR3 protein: CASNPNGGFADTQYF
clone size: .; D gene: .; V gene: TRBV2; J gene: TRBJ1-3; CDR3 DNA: TGTGCCAGCAGGGAAGGGTTGCGGTCTGGAAACACCATATATTTT; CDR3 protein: CASREGLRSGNTIYF
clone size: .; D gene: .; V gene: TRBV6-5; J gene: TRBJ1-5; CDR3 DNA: TGTGCCAGCAGCCGTGACACGCCGGTGGATCAGCCCCAGCATTTT; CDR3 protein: CASSRDTPVDQPQHF
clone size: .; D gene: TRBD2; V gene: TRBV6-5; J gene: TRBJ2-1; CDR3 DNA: TGTGCCAGCAGTTACTTCGGGGGGTCCTACAATGAGCAGTTCTTC; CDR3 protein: CASSYFGGSYNEQFF
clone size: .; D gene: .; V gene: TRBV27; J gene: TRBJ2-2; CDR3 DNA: TGTGCCAGCAGTCCCCCGGGCACCGGGGAGCTGTTTTTT; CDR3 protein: CASSPPGTGELFF
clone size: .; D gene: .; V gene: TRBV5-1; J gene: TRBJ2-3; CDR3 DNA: TGCGCCAGCAGCCCCGAGCGTCGTGGGTGGGATACGCAGTATTTT; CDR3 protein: CASSPERRGWDTQYF
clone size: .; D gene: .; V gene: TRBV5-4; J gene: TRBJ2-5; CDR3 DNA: TGTGCCAGCAGCTTGGCTAGCCGAGAGACCCAGTACTTC; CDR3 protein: CASSLASRETQYF
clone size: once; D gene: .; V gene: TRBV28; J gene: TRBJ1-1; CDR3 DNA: TGTGCCAGCAGTTTATCCCGATTGGGGAGGAACACTGAAGCTTTCTTT; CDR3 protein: CASSLSRLGRNTEAFF
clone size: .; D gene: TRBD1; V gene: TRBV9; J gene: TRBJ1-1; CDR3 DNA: TGTGCCAGCAGCCTGGGATCAGGACAGGTACTTGAAGCTTTCTTT; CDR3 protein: CASSLGSGQVLEAFF
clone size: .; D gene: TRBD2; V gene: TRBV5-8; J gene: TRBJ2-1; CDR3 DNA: TGTGCCAGCAGTTCTCTAGCGGGAGGTGTCTCCTACAATGAGCAGTTCTTC; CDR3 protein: CASSSLAGGVSYNEQFF
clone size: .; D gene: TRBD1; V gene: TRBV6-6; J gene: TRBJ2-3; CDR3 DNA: TGTGCCAGCGGGGACAGGGGGGCCGATACGCAGTATTTT; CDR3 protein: CASGDRGADTQYF
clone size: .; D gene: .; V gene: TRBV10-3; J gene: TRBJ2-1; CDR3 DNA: TGTGCCATCAGTGAGTCGCGGGGAGATTACAATGAGCAGTTCTTC; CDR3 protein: CAISESRGDYNEQFF
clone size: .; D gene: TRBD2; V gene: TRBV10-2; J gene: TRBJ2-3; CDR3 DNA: TGCGCCAGCAGTGATTGGACTAGCGGGTTGGGTACGCAGTATTTT; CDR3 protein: CASSDWTSGLGTQYF
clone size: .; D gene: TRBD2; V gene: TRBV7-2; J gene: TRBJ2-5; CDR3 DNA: TGTGCCAGCAGCTTAGGGCCCTTTGGGACGGGAGGGGGGGAGACCCAGTACTTC; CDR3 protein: CASSLGPFGTGGGETQYF
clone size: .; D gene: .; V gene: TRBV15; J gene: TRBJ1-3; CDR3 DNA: TGTGCCACCAGCAGATCTACAGGGCCAGGAAACACCATATATTTT; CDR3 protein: CATSRSTGPGNTIYF